What follows are 8 T cell receptor beta chains derived from one specimen sequenced in a study of lung T cells in sarcoidosis with Löfgren's syndrome. TCRdb re-called the reads through MiXCR, storing one row per CDR3 protein. The sample holds more than 50,000 distinct CDR3 sequences, 21% seen once. Input material: CD4+ T cells from PBMCs. These receptors were taken from a human donor with sarcoidosis (Löfgren's syndrome or another form), or a control subject (not recorded which).

J is TRBJ2-2 and V is TRBV7-2; TRBD1 agrees at 10 bases. The CDR3 loop spans 17 amino acids. V shed 1 base, J shed 7 bases, and the junction held 9 bases outside the gene matches. Germline-derived CDR1 and CDR2 are SGHTA and FQGNSA. The CDR3 DNA is TGTGCCAGCAGCTTAGAACTCGGGACAGGGGCCGGCGGGGAGCTGTTTTTT. Translated, it gives CASSLELGTGAGGELFF.

This clonotype has a handful of counts. CDR3 sequence: CASSVAYSSTDTQYF. The CDR3 bases are TGTGCCAGCAGTGTGGCATATTCTAGCACAGATACGCAGTATTTT. The chain employs TRBV2 and TRBJ2-3, with unresolved D. CDR3 size: 15 residues. Germline CDR1 and CDR2: SNHLY and FYNNEI. V lost 4 bases to trimming and J lost 0 bases, with 11 bases between them.

The table lists this clonotype with many counts. The genes are TRBV20-1 and TRBJ1-1; the match to TRBD1 covers 8 bases. This CDR3 comprises 13 residues. J gave up 5 bases and V 5 bases, and 7 bases lay outside the gene matches. Per the germline V gene, CDR1 is DFQATT and CDR2 is SNEGSKA (reference sequence). CDR3: CSAGRTGRTEAFF. CDR3 sequence (DNA): TGCAGTGCTGGACGGACAGGGAGGACTGAAGCTTTCTTT.

This clonotype was seen a handful of times. The V call is TRBV7-3, the J call TRBJ2-1; 11 nucleotides align to TRBD1. The ends lost 5 bases at V and 1 base at J; junction bases unmatched: 13. The CDR3 spans 19 residues. In germline, CDR1 is SGHTA, CDR2 FQGTGA. For the CDR3, the DNA is TGTGCCAGCAGCCCCAACCTACTTGGACAGGGGGCTTCCTACAATGAGCAGTTCTTC. It specifies CASSPNLLGQGASYNEQFF. Looking up the rest from reference TRBV7-3 and TRBJ2-1 gives the full variable domain: GAGVSQTPSNKVTEKGKYVELRCDPISGHTALYWYRQSLGQGPEFLIYFQGTGAADDSGLPNDRFFAVRPEGSVSTLKIQRTERGDSAVYLCASSPNLLGQGASYNEQFFGPGTRLTVL.

The sample holds many counts of this clonotype. V and J are TRBV14 and TRBJ1-1; D perhaps matches TRBD1 (6 bases). CDR3 length equals 14 residues. V lost 4 bases and J 1 base, leaving 10 bases between the germline ends. The germline CDR1 and CDR2 sequences are SGHDN and FVKESK. The CDR3 sequence: CASSLLDRNTEAFF. In nucleotides, the CDR3 is TGTGCCAGCAGCCTCCTGGACAGGAACACTGAAGCTTTCTTT.

Turning to this clonotype: The conserved phenylalanine or tryptophan normally closing the CDR3 is absent here, so this likely arose from a read error. The chain combines TRBV14 with TRBJ2-7; D is possibly TRBD2 (5 bases). CDR3 length equals 16 residues. Germline-derived CDR1 and CDR2 are SGHDN and FVKESK. V lost 3 bases to trimming and J lost 0 bases, with 15 bases between them. CDR3 loop: CASSQAPHGISYEQYL. The CDR3 region has the DNA TGTGCCAGCAGCCAGGCTCCTCACGGGATCTCCTACGAGCAGTACCTC.

V gene TRBV12-3 or TRBV12-4 combines with J gene TRBJ1-1, with 12 bases identical to TRBD1. Germline trimming cut 5 bases from V and 5 bases from J; bases unmatched to any gene: 9. The CDR3 spans 16 residues. This CDR3 reads CASSPRDRGRETEAFF. In nucleotides, the CDR3 is TGTGCCAGCAGTCCCCGGGACAGGGGGCGCGAAACTGAAGCTTTCTTT.

This clonotype was counted many times. The genes are TRBV20-1 and TRBJ2-7; 10 bases line up with TRBD2. The germline gives CDR1 DFQATT, CDR2 SNEGSKA (reference sequence). The V and J ends lost 3 bases and 2 bases, in that order; junction bases with no gene match: 4. The CDR3 totals 14 residues. CDR3 nucleotides: TGCAGTGCTAGCTCTAGCGGGGGAACCTACGAGCAGTACTTC. Protein: CSASSSGGTYEQYF.